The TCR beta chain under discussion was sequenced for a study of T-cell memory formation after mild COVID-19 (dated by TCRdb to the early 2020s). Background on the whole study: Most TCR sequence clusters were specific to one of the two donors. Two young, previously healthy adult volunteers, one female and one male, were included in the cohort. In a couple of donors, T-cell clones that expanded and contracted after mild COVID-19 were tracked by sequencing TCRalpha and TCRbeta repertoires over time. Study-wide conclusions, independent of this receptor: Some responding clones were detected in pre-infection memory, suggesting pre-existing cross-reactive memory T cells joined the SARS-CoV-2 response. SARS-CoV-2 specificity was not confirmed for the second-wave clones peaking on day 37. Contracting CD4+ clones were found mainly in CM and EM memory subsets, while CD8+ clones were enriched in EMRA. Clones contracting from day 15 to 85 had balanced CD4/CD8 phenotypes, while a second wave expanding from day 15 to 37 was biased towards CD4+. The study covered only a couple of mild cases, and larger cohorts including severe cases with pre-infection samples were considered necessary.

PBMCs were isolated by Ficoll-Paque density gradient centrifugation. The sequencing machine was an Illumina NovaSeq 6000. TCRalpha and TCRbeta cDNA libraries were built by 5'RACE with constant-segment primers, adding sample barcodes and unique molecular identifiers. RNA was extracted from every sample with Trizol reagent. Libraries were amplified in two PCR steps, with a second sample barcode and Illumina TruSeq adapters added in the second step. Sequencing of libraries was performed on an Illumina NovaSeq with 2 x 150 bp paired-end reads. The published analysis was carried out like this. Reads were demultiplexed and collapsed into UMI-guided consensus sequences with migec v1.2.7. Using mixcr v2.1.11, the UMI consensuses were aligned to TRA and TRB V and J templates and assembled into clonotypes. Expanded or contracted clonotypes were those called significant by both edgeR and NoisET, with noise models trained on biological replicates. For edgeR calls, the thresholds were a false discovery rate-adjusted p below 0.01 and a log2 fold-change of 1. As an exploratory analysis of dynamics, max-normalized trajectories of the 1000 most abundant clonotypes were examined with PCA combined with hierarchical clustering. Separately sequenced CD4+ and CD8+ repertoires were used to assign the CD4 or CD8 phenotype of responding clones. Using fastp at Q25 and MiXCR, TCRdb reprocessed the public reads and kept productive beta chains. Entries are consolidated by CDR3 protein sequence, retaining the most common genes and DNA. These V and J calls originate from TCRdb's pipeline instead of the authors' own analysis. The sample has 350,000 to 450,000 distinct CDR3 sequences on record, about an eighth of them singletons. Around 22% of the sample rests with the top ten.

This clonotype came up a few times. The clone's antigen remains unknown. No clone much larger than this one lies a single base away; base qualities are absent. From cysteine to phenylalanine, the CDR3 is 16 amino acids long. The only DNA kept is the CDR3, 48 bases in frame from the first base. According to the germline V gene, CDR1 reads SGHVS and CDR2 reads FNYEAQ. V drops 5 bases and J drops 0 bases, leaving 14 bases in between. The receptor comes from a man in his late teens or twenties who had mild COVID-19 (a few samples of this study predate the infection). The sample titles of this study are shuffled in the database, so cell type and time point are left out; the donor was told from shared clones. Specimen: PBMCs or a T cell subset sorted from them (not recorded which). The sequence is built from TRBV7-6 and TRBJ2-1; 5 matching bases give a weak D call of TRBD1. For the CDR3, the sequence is CASSILTESSYNEQFF. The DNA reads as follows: TGTGCCAGCAGCATCCTGACAGAGAGCTCCTACAATGAGCAGTTCTTC.